Shown below are 15 T cell receptor beta chains from a single sample sequenced in a study of blood T cell repertoires in COVID-19 (dated by TCRdb to 2019 to 2021). Library preparation was by the immunoSEQ multiplex PCR assay. This immuneACCESS table, as held by TCRdb, lists in-frame sequences with V and J called but not all clones. Of the missing ones, under half trace to an unresolved V gene in checked studies; the others have no known cause. The sample profile shows tens of thousands of clones; approximately 79% of them were found once. Of the sample, 32% falls within the top ten clones. Sequenced sample: peripheral blood. These TCRs come from a human donor in a cohort sampled during active COVID-19.

This chain uses TRBV21-1 with TRBJ2-1; the D call TRBD2 from the table was never checked on the DNA. TRBV21-1 is a pseudogene locus. This CDR3 has 17 amino acids. In nucleotides, the CDR3 is TGTGCCAGCAGCGCCGGACTAGCGGGAAAGCGTTACAATGAGCAGTTCTTC. It specifies CASSAGLAGKRYNEQFF.

The chain carries TRBV7-9 and TRBJ1-2, with D unresolved. The germline CDR1 and CDR2 sequences are SEHNR and FQNEAQ (reference sequence). The CDR3 covers 14 residues. The V end was cut by 3 bases, the J end by 6 bases, with 14 bases between. The CDR3, as DNA: TGTGCCAGCAGCTTGGCCCCTCCAGAGGATGGCTACACCTTC. Its translation is CASSLAPPEDGYTF.

This clone was seen only a few times. The V gene is TRBV7-8, the J gene TRBJ2-1; 9 nucleotides line up with TRBD2. V lost 7 bases to trimming and J lost 8 bases; unmatched junction nucleotides: 12. CDR1 is SGHVS and CDR2 is FQNEAQ in the germline V gene. The CDR3 is made up of 15 amino acids. This CDR3 is CASTLGDSGSHEQFF. The DNA of the CDR3 is TGTGCCAGCACCCTCGGGGATAGCGGGAGCCATGAGCAGTTCTTC.

The J gene is TRBJ2-7, the V gene TRBV6-2 or TRBV6-3; 7 nucleotides align to TRBD2. V shed 2 bases, J shed 1 base, and the junction held 11 bases outside the gene matches. Germline V CDR1 and CDR2: MNHEY, SVGEGT. The length of the CDR3 is 17 residues. CDR3: CASSYPTGSGASYEQYF. As DNA, the CDR3 is TGTGCCAGCAGTTACCCGACGGGGAGCGGGGCTTCCTACGAGCAGTACTTC.

J is TRBJ2-1 and V is TRBV5-6, with D possibly being TRBD2 (5 bases). The germline V gene encodes CDR1 SGHDT and CDR2 YYEEEE. This CDR3 is built from 15 residues. Trimming took off 5 bases at V and 4 bases at J, with 16 bases between the two ends. In DNA, the CDR3 is TGTGCCAGCAGGAAACCAGCGGAGAGATACAATGAGCAGTTCTTC. Encoded protein: CASRKPAERYNEQFF.

V and J are TRBV6-6 and TRBJ2-5, with D possibly TRBD1 on 6 matching bases. The CDR3 extends over 16 amino acids. The germline V gene encodes CDR1 MNHNY and CDR2 SVGAGI (reference sequence). V was trimmed by 5 bases and J by 3 bases, leaving 19 bases between them. The CDR3 is CASSRPTGTQKETQYF. As DNA, the CDR3 is TGTGCCAGCAGTCGACCTACCGGGACACAAAAAGAGACCCAGTACTTC.

The J gene is TRBJ2-5, the V gene TRBV10-3; TRBD2 matches 9 bases. V shed 4 bases and J 4 bases; nucleotides not matched to a gene: 4. This CDR3 spans 14 amino acids. Per germline, CDR1 ENHRY and CDR2 SYGVKD. The chain's CDR3 is CAISGTSERETQYF. DNA for the CDR3: TGTGCCATCAGTGGGACTAGCGAGAGAGAGACCCAGTACTTC.

The chain has TRBV5-1 and TRBJ1-2; 10 nucleotides agree with TRBD1. V was clipped by 6 bases and J by 7 bases; unmatched bases: 9. The CDR3 has 14 amino acids. CDR1 and CDR2 (germline): SGHRS, YFSETQ. The CDR3 protein is CASNKDRGQGGYTF. DNA for the CDR3: TGCGCCAGCAACAAAGACAGGGGGCAGGGTGGCTACACCTTC.

This clone was detected only once. The chain carries TRBV28 and TRBJ1-3, with unresolved D. The CDR3 is made up of 12 amino acids. Germline V gene sequence: CDR1 MDHEN, CDR2 SYDVKM. V was cut by 8 bases and J by 8 bases, with 13 bases left in between. The DNA of the CDR3 is TGTGCCAGCGGATTACAGAGGGACACCATATATTTT. The encoded protein is CASGLQRDTIYF.

The CDR3 spells CASSVSRDTEAFF. CDR3 nucleotide sequence: TGTGCCAGCAGCGTAAGCAGGGACACTGAAGCTTTCTTT. The chain has TRBV9 and TRBJ1-1; D might be TRBD1 (5 bases). The V gene lost 1 base and the J gene lost 3 bases, with 7 bases spanning the gap. The germline V gene encodes CDR1 SGDLS and CDR2 YYNGEE. This CDR3 spans 13 amino acids.

There are a few counts of this clone. The chain carries TRBV6-5 and TRBJ1-2, with D unresolved. V lost 2 bases to trimming and J lost 5 bases, with 6 bases between them. This CDR3 has 12 residues. Germline V gives CDR1 MNHEY, CDR2 SVGAGI. The CDR3 spells CASSYAGYGYTF. The CDR3 DNA sequence: TGTGCCAGCAGTTACGCGGGATATGGCTACACCTTC.

The chain uses TRBV15 and TRBJ2-1; 11 bases are a match to TRBD2. Germline V gene lookup returns CDR1 LNHNV and CDR2 YYDKDF (reference sequence). The CDR3 is made up of 15 amino acids. The junction had 9 bases not matched to a gene; V was cut back by 8 bases and J by 6 bases. The CDR3 loop is CATGVAGGPSNEQFF. The CDR3 DNA sequence: TGTGCCACCGGGGTAGCGGGAGGGCCCTCCAATGAGCAGTTCTTC.

The gene calls are TRBV15 and TRBJ2-2; D remains unclear. CDR3 length: 18 amino acids. Germline V lookup: CDR1 LNHNV, CDR2 YYDKDF (reference sequence). With 0 bases removed from V and 3 bases from J, the gap between germline ends came to 17 bases. Written as DNA, the CDR3 is TGTGCCACCAGCAGAGATACCAACCGGCTAGAAGACACCGGGGAGCTGTTTTTT. It codes for CATSRDTNRLEDTGELFF.

The chain couples TRBV6-5 to TRBJ2-3; 9 nucleotides line up with TRBD1. V was pared by 7 bases and J by 0 bases, with 5 bases of the junction left unmatched. The CDR3 has 15 residues. The germline V gene encodes CDR1 MNHEY and CDR2 SVGAGI. CDR3 nucleotides: TGTGCCAGCACCCCCGGGACAGGGAGCACAGATACGCAGTATTTT. This encodes CASTPGTGSTDTQYF.

The J gene is TRBJ2-7, the V gene TRBV19, with TRBD2 matching 8 bases. CDR1 and CDR2 (germline): LNHDA, SQIVND (reference sequence). This CDR3 region has 14 residues. Trimming cost V 5 bases and J 3 bases; bases outside gene matches: 6. The DNA of the CDR3 is TGTGCCAGTAGTTTAACCGGGACTAGCTACGAGCAGTACTTC. Translating it yields CASSLTGTSYEQYF.